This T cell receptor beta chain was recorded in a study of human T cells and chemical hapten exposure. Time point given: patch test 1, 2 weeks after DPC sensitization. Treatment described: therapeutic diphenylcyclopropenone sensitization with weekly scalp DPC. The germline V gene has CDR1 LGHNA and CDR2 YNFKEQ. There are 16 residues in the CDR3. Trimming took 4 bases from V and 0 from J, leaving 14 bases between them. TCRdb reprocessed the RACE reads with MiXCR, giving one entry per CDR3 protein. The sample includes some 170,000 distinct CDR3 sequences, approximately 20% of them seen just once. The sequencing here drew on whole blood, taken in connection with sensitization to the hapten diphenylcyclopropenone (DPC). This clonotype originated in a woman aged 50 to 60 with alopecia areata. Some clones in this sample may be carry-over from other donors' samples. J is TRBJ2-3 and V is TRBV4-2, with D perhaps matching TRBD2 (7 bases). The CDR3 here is CASSLRGGSSTDTQYF. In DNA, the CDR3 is TGTGCCAGCAGCCTAAGGGGGGGGAGCAGCACAGATACGCAGTATTTT.